This paragraph reports one T cell receptor (beta chain). The antigen is unknown. Trimming removed 4 bases from V and 6 bases from J, with 14 bases in between. The CDR3 is made up of 14 amino acids. CDR1 and CDR2 from the germline V gene are SEHNR and FQNEAQ (reference sequence). TCRdb re-called the 5' RACE reads through MiXCR, storing one row per CDR3 protein. The sample lists 300,000 to 350,000 distinct CDR3 sequences; 13% to 15% were seen once. This record belongs to a study of T-cell memory formation after mild COVID-19. Whole-study findings and limits: CD4/CD8 balance characterized clones contracting day 15 to 85, and CD4+ skew characterized later expanders. CD4+ clones that contracted lay mainly in CM and EM; CD8+ ones lay in EMRA.

J is TRBJ2-3 and V is TRBV7-9; TRBD2 is a possible D gene (5 bases). The receptor comes from a man younger than 35 who had mild COVID-19 (a few samples of this study predate the infection). Cell type and time point are not known. The sample was PBMCs or a T cell subset sorted from them (not recorded which). CDR3 coding DNA: TGTGCCAGCAGCTCGGACTCACAAGGGGATACGCAGTATTTT. This translates into CASSSDSQGDTQYF.